A selection of T cell receptor beta chains follows, all from one sample in a study of OX40 agonist ivuxolimab in advanced cancers. Sequenced by immunoSEQ multiplex PCR; TCRdb stores in-frame clones only, minus some. The sample lists around 30,000 clones, around 80% seen once, with less than 25% in the top ten. The sequences come from CD4+ or CD8+ T cells sorted from blood, collected in a trial of the OX40 agonist ivuxolimab. Receptors originate from an adult with an advanced solid tumor such as melanoma, head and neck, liver or kidney cancer. Each CDR3 is given with its conserved first and last residue. A D gene is named only where the DNA matches it firmly. Clone size is given for some rows only: seen once, a few or many times, or a class if the clone is expanded.

cdr3_aa: CAWSEGGEAGELFF
cdr3_nt: TGTGCCTGGAGTGAGGGGGGGGAAGCCGGGGAGCTGTTTTTT
v_call: TRBV30
j_call: TRBJ2-2
d_call: .
clone_size: .

cdr3_aa: CSVERDLQETQYF
cdr3_nt: TGCAGCGTTGAAAGGGACCTTCAAGAGACCCAGTACTTC
v_call: TRBV29-1
j_call: TRBJ2-5
d_call: .
clone_size: .

cdr3_aa: CASSLRGRADFGGELFF
cdr3_nt: TGTGCCAGCAGCTTAAGGGGGCGGGCAGATTTCGGCGGGGAGCTGTTTTTT
v_call: TRBV7-3
j_call: TRBJ2-2
d_call: .
clone_size: few

cdr3_aa: CASSQGVLGGYGTEAFF
cdr3_nt: TGTGCCAGCAGCCAAGGGGTTTTAGGGGGGTATGGCACTGAAGCTTTCTTT
v_call: TRBV4-2
j_call: TRBJ1-1
d_call: .
clone_size: few

cdr3_aa: CASSLSLLSGARWGQITYEQYF
cdr3_nt: TGTGCCAGTAGTCTGTCTTTATTATCAGGTGCTCGCTGGGGACAAATAACCTACGAGCAGTACTTC
v_call: TRBV19
j_call: TRBJ2-7
d_call: .
clone_size: .

cdr3_aa: CASSLWVGRGDEQFF
cdr3_nt: TGTGCCAGCAGCTTATGGGTAGGCAGGGGTGATGAGCAGTTCTTC
v_call: TRBV7-6
j_call: TRBJ2-1
d_call: .
clone_size: .

cdr3_aa: CASRQQGSGANVLTF
cdr3_nt: TGTGCCAGCAGACAACAGGGGAGTGGGGCCAACGTCCTGACTTTC
v_call: TRBV6-5
j_call: TRBJ2-6
d_call: TRBD1
clone_size: once

cdr3_aa: CASSDLAGRDTQYF
cdr3_nt: TGCGCCAGCAGCGACCTAGCGGGGAGAGATACGCAGTATTTT
v_call: TRBV5-1
j_call: TRBJ2-3
d_call: TRBD2
clone_size: .

cdr3_aa: CASSPAGAIYGYTF
cdr3_nt: TGCGCCAGCAGTCCGGCCGGGGCCATCTATGGCTACACCTTC
v_call: TRBV5-1
j_call: TRBJ1-2
d_call: .
clone_size: .

cdr3_aa: CASSFLRGSDEQYF
cdr3_nt: TGTGCCAGCAGCTTCTTGCGGGGGTCCGACGAGCAGTACTTC
v_call: TRBV7-2
j_call: TRBJ2-7
d_call: TRBD2
clone_size: .

cdr3_aa: CASSSIRVPEQYF
cdr3_nt: TGTGCCAGCAGCTCAATCAGGGTCCCCGAGCAGTACTTC
v_call: TRBV7-9
j_call: TRBJ2-7
d_call: .
clone_size: .

cdr3_aa: CASSVTGRISGNTIYF
cdr3_nt: TGTGCCAGCAGCGTCACAGGTCGGATCTCTGGAAACACCATATATTTT
v_call: TRBV9
j_call: TRBJ1-3
d_call: .
clone_size: .

cdr3_aa: CASSLQGSGKETQYF
cdr3_nt: TGTGCCAGCAGCTTACAGGGATCGGGGAAAGAGACCCAGTACTTC
v_call: TRBV9
j_call: TRBJ2-5
d_call: .
clone_size: once

cdr3_aa: CASSYSGERYGYTF
cdr3_nt: TGTGCCAGCAGTTACAGTGGGGAACGGTATGGCTACACCTTC
v_call: TRBV6-5
j_call: TRBJ1-2
d_call: .
clone_size: .

cdr3_aa: CVSHRRGGYGYTF
cdr3_nt: TGTGTCAGCCACCGGCGGGGTGGCTATGGCTACACCTTC
v_call: TRBV6-5
j_call: TRBJ1-2
d_call: .
clone_size: .

cdr3_aa: CASSFFGGDTEAFF
cdr3_nt: TGTGCCAGCAGCTTTTTCGGGGGGGACACTGAAGCTTTCTTT
v_call: TRBV13
j_call: TRBJ1-1
d_call: .
clone_size: .

cdr3_aa: CARQGTGELFF
cdr3_nt: TGCGCCAGACAGGGAACCGGGGAGCTGTTTTTT
v_call: TRBV4-1
j_call: TRBJ2-2
d_call: .
clone_size: few

cdr3_aa: CASSLYPRGDEQFF
cdr3_nt: TGTGCCAGCAGCTTATATCCGCGTGGGGATGAGCAGTTCTTC
v_call: TRBV7-2
j_call: TRBJ2-1
d_call: .
clone_size: .

cdr3_aa: CASSQLAGAGTDTQYF
cdr3_nt: TGCGCCAGCAGCCAACTAGCGGGGGCGGGCACAGATACGCAGTATTTT
v_call: TRBV5-1
j_call: TRBJ2-3
d_call: TRBD2
clone_size: .

cdr3_aa: CASSTQGVGQYF
cdr3_nt: TGTGCCAGTAGTACACAGGGGGTCGGCCAGTACTTC
v_call: TRBV19
j_call: TRBJ2-5
d_call: TRBD1
clone_size: .

cdr3_aa: CASSLGLDSGYGYTF
cdr3_nt: TGTGCCAGCAGCTTAGGCCTGGACAGCGGGTATGGCTACACCTTC
v_call: TRBV13
j_call: TRBJ1-2
d_call: .
clone_size: few

cdr3_aa: CASRPPGGSSNTEAFF
cdr3_nt: TGTGCCAGCAGGCCACCTGGGGGTTCCTCGAACACTGAAGCTTTCTTT
v_call: TRBV6-6
j_call: TRBJ1-1
d_call: .
clone_size: .

cdr3_aa: CASSLEGNQETQYF
cdr3_nt: TGCGCCAGCAGCTTGGAGGGGAACCAAGAGACCCAGTACTTC
v_call: TRBV5-1
j_call: TRBJ2-5
d_call: .
clone_size: .

cdr3_aa: CASSQNRGFAYEQYF
cdr3_nt: TGCGCCAGCAGCCAAAACAGGGGATTTGCCTACGAGCAGTACTTC
v_call: TRBV4-3
j_call: TRBJ2-7
d_call: TRBD1
clone_size: .

cdr3_aa: CASSPLGGAGGPVDEQFF
cdr3_nt: TGCGCCAGCAGCCCACTCGGTGGAGCGGGAGGGCCTGTGGATGAGCAGTTCTTC
v_call: TRBV4-1
j_call: TRBJ2-1
d_call: TRBD2
clone_size: .

cdr3_aa: CASSTGQGAGGYTF
cdr3_nt: TGTGCCAGCAGTACCGGACAGGGGGCCGGTGGCTACACCTTC
v_call: TRBV25-1
j_call: TRBJ1-2
d_call: TRBD1
clone_size: .

cdr3_aa: CASSEGTANTEAFF
cdr3_nt: TGTGCCAGCAGCGAGGGGACAGCGAACACTGAAGCTTTCTTT
v_call: TRBV28
j_call: TRBJ1-1
d_call: TRBD1
clone_size: .

cdr3_aa: CASSPRWTGGKKDYTF
cdr3_nt: TGTGCCAGTAGTCCCAGGTGGACAGGGGGGAAAAAGGACTACACCTTC
v_call: TRBV19
j_call: TRBJ1-2
d_call: TRBD1
clone_size: .